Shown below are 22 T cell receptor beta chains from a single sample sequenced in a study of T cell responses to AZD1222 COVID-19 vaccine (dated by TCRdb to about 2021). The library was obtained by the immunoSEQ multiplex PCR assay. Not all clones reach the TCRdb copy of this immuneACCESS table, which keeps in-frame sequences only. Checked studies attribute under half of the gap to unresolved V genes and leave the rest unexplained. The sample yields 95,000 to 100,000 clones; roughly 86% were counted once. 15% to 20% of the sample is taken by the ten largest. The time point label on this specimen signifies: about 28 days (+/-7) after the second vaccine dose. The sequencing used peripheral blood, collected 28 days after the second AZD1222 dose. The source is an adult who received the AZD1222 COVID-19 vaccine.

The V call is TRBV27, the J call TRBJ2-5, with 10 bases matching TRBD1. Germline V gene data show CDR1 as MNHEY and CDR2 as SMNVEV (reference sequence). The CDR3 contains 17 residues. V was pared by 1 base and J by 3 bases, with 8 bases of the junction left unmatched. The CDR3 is CASSLWSPGTGEETQYF. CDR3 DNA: TGTGCCAGCAGTTTATGGTCCCCCGGGACAGGGGAAGAGACCCAGTACTTC.

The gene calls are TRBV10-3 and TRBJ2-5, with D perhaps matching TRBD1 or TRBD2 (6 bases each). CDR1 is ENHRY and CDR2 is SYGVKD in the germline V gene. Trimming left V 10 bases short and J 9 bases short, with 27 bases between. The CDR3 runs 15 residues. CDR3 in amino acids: CATNDLGATGGPQYF. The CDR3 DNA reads TGTGCCACCAATGACTTGGGGGCTACAGGAGGGCCCCAGTACTTC.

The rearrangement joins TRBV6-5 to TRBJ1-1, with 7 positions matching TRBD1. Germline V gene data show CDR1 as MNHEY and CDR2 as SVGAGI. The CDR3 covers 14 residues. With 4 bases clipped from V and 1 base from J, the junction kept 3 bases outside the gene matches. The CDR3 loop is CASSFRGGNTEAFF. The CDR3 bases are TGTGCCAGCAGTTTCAGGGGGGGGAACACTGAAGCTTTCTTT.

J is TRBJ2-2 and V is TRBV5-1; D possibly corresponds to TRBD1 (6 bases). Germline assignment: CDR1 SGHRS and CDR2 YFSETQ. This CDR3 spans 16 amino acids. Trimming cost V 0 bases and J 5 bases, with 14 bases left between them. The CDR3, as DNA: TGCGCCAGCAGCTTGGCCTCAGGAAGGGGGACCGGGGAGCTGTTTTTT. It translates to CASSLASGRGTGELFF.

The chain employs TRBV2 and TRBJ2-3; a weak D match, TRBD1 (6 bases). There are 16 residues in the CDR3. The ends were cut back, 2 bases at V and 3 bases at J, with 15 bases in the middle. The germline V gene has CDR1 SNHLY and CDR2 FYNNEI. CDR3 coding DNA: TGTGCCAGCAGTGAATTCCTAGGGGGATTGACAGATACGCAGTATTTT. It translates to CASSEFLGGLTDTQYF.

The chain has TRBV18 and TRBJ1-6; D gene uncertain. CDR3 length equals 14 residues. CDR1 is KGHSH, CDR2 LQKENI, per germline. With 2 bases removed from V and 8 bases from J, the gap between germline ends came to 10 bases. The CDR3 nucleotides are TGTGCCAGCTCACCAAGTCCCGAGGATTCACCCCTCCACTTT. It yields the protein CASSPSPEDSPLHF. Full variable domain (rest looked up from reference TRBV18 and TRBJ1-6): NAGVMQNPRHLVRRRGQEARLRCSPMKGHSHVYWYRQLPEEGLKFMVYLQKENIIDESGMPKERFSAEFPKEGPSILRIQQVVRGDSAAYFCASSPSPEDSPLHFGNGTRLTVT.

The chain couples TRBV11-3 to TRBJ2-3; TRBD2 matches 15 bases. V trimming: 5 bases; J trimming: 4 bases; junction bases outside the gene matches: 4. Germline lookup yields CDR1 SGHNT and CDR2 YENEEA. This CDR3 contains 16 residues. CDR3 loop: CASSRGTSGRSDTQYF. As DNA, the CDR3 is TGTGCCAGCAGCCGAGGGACTAGCGGGAGGTCAGATACGCAGTATTTT.

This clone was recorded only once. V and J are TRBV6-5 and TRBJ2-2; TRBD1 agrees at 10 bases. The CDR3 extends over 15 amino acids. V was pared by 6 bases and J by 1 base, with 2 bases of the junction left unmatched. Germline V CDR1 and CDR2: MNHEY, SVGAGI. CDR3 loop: CASSGDRGNTGELFF. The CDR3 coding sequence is TGTGCCAGCAGCGGGGACAGGGGGAACACCGGGGAGCTGTTTTTT.

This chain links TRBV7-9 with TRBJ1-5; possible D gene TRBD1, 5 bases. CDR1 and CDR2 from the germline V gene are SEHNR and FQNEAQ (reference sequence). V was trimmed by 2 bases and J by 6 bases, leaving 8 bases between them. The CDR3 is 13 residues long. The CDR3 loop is CASSLQGSQPQHF. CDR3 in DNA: TGTGCCAGCAGCTTACAGGGAAGTCAGCCCCAGCATTTT. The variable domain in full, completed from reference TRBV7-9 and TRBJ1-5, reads DTGVSQNPRHKITKRGQNVTFRCDPISEHNRLYWYRQTLGQGPEFLTYFQNEAQLEKSRLLSDRFSAERPKGSFSTLEIQRTEQGDSAMYLCASSLQGSQPQHFGDGTRLSIL.

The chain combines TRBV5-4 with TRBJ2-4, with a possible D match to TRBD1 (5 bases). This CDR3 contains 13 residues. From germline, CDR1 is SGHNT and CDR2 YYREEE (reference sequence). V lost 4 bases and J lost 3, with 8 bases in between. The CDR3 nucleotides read TGTGCCAGCAGCAGTAGGGGCAAAAACATTCAGTACTTC. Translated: CASSSRGKNIQYF.

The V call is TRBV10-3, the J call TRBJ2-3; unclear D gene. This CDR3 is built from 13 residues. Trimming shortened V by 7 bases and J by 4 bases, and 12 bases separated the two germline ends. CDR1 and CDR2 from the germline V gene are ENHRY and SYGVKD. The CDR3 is CAIMQPGADTQYF. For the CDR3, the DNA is TGTGCCATCATGCAACCGGGCGCAGATACGCAGTATTTT.

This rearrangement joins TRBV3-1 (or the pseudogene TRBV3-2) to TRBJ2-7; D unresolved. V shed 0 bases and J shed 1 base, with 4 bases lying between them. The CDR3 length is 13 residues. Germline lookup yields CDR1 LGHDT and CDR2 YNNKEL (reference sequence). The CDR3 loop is CASSQELSYEQYF. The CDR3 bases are TGTGCCAGCAGCCAAGAGCTTTCCTACGAGCAGTACTTC.

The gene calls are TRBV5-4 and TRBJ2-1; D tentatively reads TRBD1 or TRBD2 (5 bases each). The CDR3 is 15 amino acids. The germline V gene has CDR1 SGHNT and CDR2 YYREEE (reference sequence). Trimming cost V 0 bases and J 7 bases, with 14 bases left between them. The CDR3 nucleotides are TGTGCCAGCAGCTTGGGCGTGAGAGGGGCGAATGAGCAGTTCTTC. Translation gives CASSLGVRGANEQFF.

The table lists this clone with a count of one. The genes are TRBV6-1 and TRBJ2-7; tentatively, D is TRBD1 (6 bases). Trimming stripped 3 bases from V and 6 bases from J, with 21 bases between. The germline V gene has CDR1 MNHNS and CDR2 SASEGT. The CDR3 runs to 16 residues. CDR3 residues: CASSDFPISTGFEQYF. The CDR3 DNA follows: TGTGCCAGCAGTGATTTCCCAATCTCCACAGGGTTCGAGCAGTACTTC.

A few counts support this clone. The CDR3 is CASNLGQSNQPQHF. CDR3 nucleotides: TGTGCCAGTAACCTGGGACAGTCCAATCAGCCCCAGCATTTT. V gene TRBV19 combines with J gene TRBJ1-5; 7 bases match TRBD1. Germline-derived CDR1 and CDR2 are LNHDA and SQIVND (reference sequence). V lost 7 bases to trimming and J lost 3 bases; unmatched junction nucleotides: 6. There are 14 residues in the CDR3.

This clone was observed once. The CDR3 sequence: CASSELVLPFTNTEAFF. As DNA, the CDR3 is TGTGCCAGCAGTGAATTGGTACTACCCTTTACGAACACTGAAGCTTTCTTT. The genes are TRBV2 and TRBJ1-1; no firm D call. Germline CDR1 reads SNHLY; CDR2 reads FYNNEI. The CDR3 covers 17 residues. V was pared by 2 bases and J by 1 base, with 17 bases between.

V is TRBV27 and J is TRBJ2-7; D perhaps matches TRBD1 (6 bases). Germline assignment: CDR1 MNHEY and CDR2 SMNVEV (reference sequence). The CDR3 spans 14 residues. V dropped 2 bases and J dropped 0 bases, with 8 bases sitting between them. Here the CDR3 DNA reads TGTGCCAGCAGTTTAAAAGGGGGCTCCTACGAGCAGTACTTC. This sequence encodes CASSLKGGSYEQYF.

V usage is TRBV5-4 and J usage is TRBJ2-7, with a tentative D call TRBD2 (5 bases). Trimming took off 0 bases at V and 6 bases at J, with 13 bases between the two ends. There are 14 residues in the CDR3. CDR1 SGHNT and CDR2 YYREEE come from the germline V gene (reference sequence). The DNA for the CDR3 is TGTGCCAGCAGCTTGGATTACCTGGGGAGCGAGCAGTACTTC. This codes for CASSLDYLGSEQYF.

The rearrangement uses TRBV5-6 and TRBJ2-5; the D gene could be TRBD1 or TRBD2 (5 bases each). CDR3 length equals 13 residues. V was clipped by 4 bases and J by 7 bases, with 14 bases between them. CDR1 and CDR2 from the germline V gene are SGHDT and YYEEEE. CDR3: CASSRPTGGTQYF. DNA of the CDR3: TGTGCCAGCAGCAGACCTACTGGGGGGACCCAGTACTTC.

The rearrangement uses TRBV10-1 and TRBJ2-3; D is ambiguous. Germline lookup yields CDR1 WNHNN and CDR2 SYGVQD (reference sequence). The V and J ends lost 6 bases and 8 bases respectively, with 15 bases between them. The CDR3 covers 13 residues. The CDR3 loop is CASSPLGIGTQYF. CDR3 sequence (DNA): TGCGCCAGCAGCCCGCTCGGCATCGGTACGCAGTATTTT.

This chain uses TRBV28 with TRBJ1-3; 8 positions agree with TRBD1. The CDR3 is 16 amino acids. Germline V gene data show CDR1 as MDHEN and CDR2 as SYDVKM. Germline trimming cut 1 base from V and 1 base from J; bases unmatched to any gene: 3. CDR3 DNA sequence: TGTGCCAGCAGTTTATCGGGACAGGTTTCTGGAAACACCATATATTTT. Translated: CASSLSGQVSGNTIYF.

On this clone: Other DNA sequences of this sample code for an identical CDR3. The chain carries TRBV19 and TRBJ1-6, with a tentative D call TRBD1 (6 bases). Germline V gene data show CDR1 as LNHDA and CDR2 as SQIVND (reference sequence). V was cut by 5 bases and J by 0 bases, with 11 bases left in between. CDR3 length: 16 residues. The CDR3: CASSSRGNSYNSPLHF. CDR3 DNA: TGTGCCAGTAGTTCCAGGGGTAACTCCTATAATTCACCCCTCCACTTT.